Sequencing of this T cell receptor beta chain was carried out in a study of post-analysis software for immune sequencing data. The CDR3 spans 13 residues. Trimming stripped 5 bases from V and 1 base from J, with 8 bases between. This clonotype was recorded a few times. Its antigen is not identified. Carried by the TCR beta cDNA libraries were unique molecular identifiers. MiXCR, run by TCRdb on the PCR reads, gives a single entry per CDR3 protein. Of about 680,000 distinct CDR3 sequences detected, approximately 60% appear once; the ten largest clones hold roughly 12%. The study's findings and limits: Included in a set of about five TRBV segments more frequent in patients than controls were TRBV5-6, TRBV5-1 and TRBV20-1.

Sequenced sample: blood. V gene TRBV12-3 or TRBV12-4 combines with J gene TRBJ1-1; D gene uncertain. The sequence came from a girl aged 2-10 years with multiple sclerosis. This chain's CDR3 is CASSPSTNTEAFF. The CDR3 DNA reads TGTGCCAGCAGTCCTTCCACGAACACTGAAGCTTTCTTT.